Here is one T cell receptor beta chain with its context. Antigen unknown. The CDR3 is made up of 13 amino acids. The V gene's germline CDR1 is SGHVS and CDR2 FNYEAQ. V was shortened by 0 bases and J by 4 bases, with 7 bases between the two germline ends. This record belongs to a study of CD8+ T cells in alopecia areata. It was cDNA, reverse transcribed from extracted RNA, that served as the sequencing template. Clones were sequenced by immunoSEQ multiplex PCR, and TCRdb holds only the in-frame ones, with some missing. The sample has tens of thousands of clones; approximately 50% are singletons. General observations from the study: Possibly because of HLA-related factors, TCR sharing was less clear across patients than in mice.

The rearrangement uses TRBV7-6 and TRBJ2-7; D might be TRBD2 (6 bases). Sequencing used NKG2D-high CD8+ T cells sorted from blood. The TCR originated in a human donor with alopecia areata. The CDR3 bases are TGTGCCAGCAGCTTAGCGGGGGGTTACGAGCAGTACTTC. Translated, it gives CASSLAGGYEQYF.